This TCR beta chain originates from a study of PD-1 blockade in classical Hodgkin lymphoma. Only a few counts were recorded for this clone. TCRdb keeps only in-frame clones here, not all; method: immunoSEQ multiplex PCR. The table has about 34,000 clones, approximately 82% seen once. Each patient's relapse followed autologous stem cell transplantation, and brentuximab vedotin exposure varied. This TCR came from a human donor with classical Hodgkin lymphoma. The sample was peripheral blood mononuclear cells (PBMCs), taken before the second cycle of nivolumab.

The CDR3 here is CAISEGVEQFF. As DNA, the CDR3 is TGTGCCATCAGCGAGGGGGTTGAGCAGTTCTTC. V gene TRBV10-3 combines with J gene TRBJ2-1; tentatively, D is TRBD1 (6 bases). The CDR3 sequence is 11 residues long. The V and J ends lost 6 bases and 9 bases respectively, with 9 bases between them. CDR1 and CDR2 from the germline V gene are ENHRY and SYGVKD.